This T cell receptor beta chain was captured in a study of T-cell memory formation after mild COVID-19. Whole-study context: For the most part, TCR clusters were specific to one donor.

The germline gives CDR1 SQVTM, CDR2 ANQGSEA. CDR3 size: 13 residues. V lost 6 bases, J lost 5 bases, and 16 bases lay in between. TCRdb ran MiXCR on the 5' RACE reads and lists one entry per CDR3 protein. The sample lists around 340,000 distinct CDR3 sequences, over 20% occurring once. This clonotype was recorded a few times. The source material was PBMCs or a T cell subset sorted from them (not recorded which). This chain joins TRBV29-1 and TRBJ1-1, with a weak D call TRBD1 (6 bases). This TCR was recovered from an adult woman who had mild COVID-19 (a few samples of this study predate the infection). Cell type and time point are not known. As DNA, the CDR3 is TGCAGCGTCTCACGGGGGAGGGGGACTGAAGCTTTCTTT. Amino acids: CSVSRGRGTEAFF.